The rows below give T cell receptor beta chains drawn from one sample of a study of spatial heterogeneity in lung cancer. TCRdb reprocessed the 5' RACE reads with MiXCR, giving one entry per CDR3 protein. Among approximately 9,000 distinct CDR3 sequences, more than 3.5% were seen once, and the ten largest hold roughly 10%. This specimen was lung tumor tissue, taken at surgery. The receptors originated from a female donor with early-stage non-small cell lung cancer. The CDR3 runs from the conserved cysteine through the conserved F or W. The D gene is left open where the match is weak. For some rows the clone size is stated as once, few or many, or as a class when expanded; others skip it.

j_call clone_size d_call v_call cdr3_aa cdr3_nt
TRBJ2-1 many TRBD2 TRBV7-3 CASSLGTSAVDEQFF TGTGCCAGCAGCCTAGGGACTAGCGCGGTCGATGAGCAGTTCTTC
TRBJ1-1 many - TRBV13 CASSFGGTANTEAFF TGTGCCAGCAGCTTTGGGGGGACCGCGAACACTGAAGCTTTCTTT
TRBJ2-3 few - TRBV3-1 CASSQDLSGSTDTQYF TGTGCCAGCAGCCAAGATTTGAGCGGGAGCACAGATACGCAGTATTTT
TRBJ2-5 large TRBD2 TRBV7-3 CASSQGLAETQYF TGTGCCAGCAGCCAAGGACTAGCGGAGACCCAGTACTTC
TRBJ1-5 medium-sized - TRBV28 CASSTLTGHQPQHF TGTGCCAGCAGTACCCTGACAGGACATCAGCCCCAGCATTTT
TRBJ1-5 many - TRBV6-6 CASLGDFQPQHF TGTGCCAGCCTCGGGGATTTTCAGCCCCAGCATTTT
TRBJ2-1 many TRBD2 TRBV20-1 CSASQLAGGEGEQFF TGCAGTGCTAGTCAACTAGCGGGAGGCGAAGGTGAGCAGTTCTTC
TRBJ2-5 few TRBD2 TRBV29-1 CSVGVPGGVTQYF TGCAGCGTTGGGGTACCGGGAGGAGTGACCCAGTACTTC
TRBJ2-7 many TRBD1 TRBV19 CASRPTGDLYEQYF TGTGCCAGTCGACCGACAGGGGACCTTTACGAGCAGTACTTC
TRBJ2-1 many - TRBV20-1 CSATIGTRDLYNEQFF TGCAGTGCTACGATCGGGACTCGCGACCTTTACAATGAGCAGTTCTTC
TRBJ1-5 many - TRBV27 CASSLDRPTGGSNQPQHF TGTGCCAGCAGTTTAGACAGGCCCACCGGGGGGAGCAATCAGCCCCAGCATTTT
TRBJ2-5 - - TRBV7-9 CASSGWQETQYF TGTGCCAGCAGCGGATGGCAAGAGACCCAGTACTTC
TRBJ2-1 few TRBD2 TRBV7-3 CASSRTGLAGVGEQFF TGTGCCAGCAGCCGAACCGGACTAGCGGGAGTGGGTGAGCAGTTCTTC
TRBJ2-7 medium-sized - TRBV12-3/TRBV12-4 CASSPHIGTEQYF TGTGCCAGCAGTCCCCACATCGGGACCGAGCAGTACTTC
TRBJ2-7 many - TRBV14 CASSRDSMGEQYF TGTGCCAGCAGCCGGGACTCTATGGGCGAGCAGTACTTC
TRBJ2-7 few TRBD2 TRBV20-1 CSATSGILYEQYF TGCAGTGCTACAAGCGGGATTTTGTACGAGCAGTACTTC
TRBJ2-5 many - TRBV7-3 CASSLDRGSSQYF TGTGCCAGCAGCTTAGACCGAGGGAGCTCCCAGTACTTC
TRBJ2-7 few - TRBV29-1 CSVVATYEQYF TGCAGCGTTGTTGCAACCTACGAGCAGTACTTC
TRBJ1-3 many TRBD1 TRBV4-2 CASTKNRGQGVYSSGNTIYF TGTGCCAGCACCAAGAATCGGGGACAGGGAGTATACTCCTCTGGAAACACCATATATTTT
TRBJ2-1 many TRBD2 TRBV30 CAWVGLAGTEQFF TGTGCCTGGGTGGGACTAGCGGGAACTGAGCAGTTCTTC
TRBJ1-2 medium-sized TRBD1 TRBV5-1 CASSSDRLGGYTF TGCGCCAGCAGCTCGGACAGGCTGGGGGGCTACACCTTC
TRBJ2-3 many TRBD1 TRBV11-2 CASSQGVGTGLADTQYF TGTGCCAGCAGCCAGGGGGTAGGGACAGGTCTGGCAGATACGCAGTATTTT
TRBJ1-1 many - TRBV21-1 CASSRGAFF TGTGCCAGCAGCAGGGGAGCTTTCTTT